The present entry profiles one T cell receptor beta chain with its context. The antigen it recognizes is unknown. Within one base of it there is no much larger clone, and no base qualities were kept. The sample belongs to a study of shared clonotypes between healthy human individuals (dated by TCRdb to the early 2020s). Turning to the overall study: A few men and a couple of women, aged 18 to 49 years, made up the cohort. For each donor, three plates each were used for CD4 naive and CD4 memory, two plates were used for CD8 naive, and one plate was used for CD8 memory. To increase sequencing depth and limit assay-specific biases, TCR repertoire library preparation and sequencing were carried out by different laboratories using diverse techniques. The study deeply sequenced blood TCR repertoires of about 5 healthy adults to estimate repertoire size and the extent of clonotype sharing between individuals. Between about 0.85 and 9.5 billion PBMCs per donor were obtained by leukapheresis.

The study at large found these results: Pairwise subsampling indicated that sequencing depth was expected to affect the degree of clonotype sharing among donors. Compared with non-shared clonotypes, clonotypes shared by all four sorted-subset donors had higher generation probabilities. Only blood was sampled, and tissue TCR repertoires likely differ from those in blood. Because the study included only a small number of donors, the genetic and exposure-history diversity represented was limited. Incomplete sequencing was indicated by rarefaction of sorted-subset datasets, despite the large sequencing depth. Naive subsets generally had larger estimated clonotype richness than memory subsets did. Sharing across several donors was observed for roughly 5% of naive CD4, around 3.5% of naive CD8, roughly 2.4% of memory CD4, and less than 0.45% of memory CD8 clonotypes.

The donors were healthy, HIV-negative adults with no recently reported acute infections or vaccinations. Only Caucasian adults living in Nashville, Tennessee, USA were represented among the donors. CD4+ T cells were enriched by magnetic negative selection, after which naive cells were positively selected on CD45RA and the negative fraction was taken as the memory subset. After blood collection by leukapheresis, PBMCs were isolated using Ficoll-Histopaque density gradient centrifugation and then cryopreserved in the vapor phase of liquid nitrogen. Purity and quantity of every magnetically sorted T cell population were checked by analytical flow cytometry. Genomic DNA was isolated from each sorted fraction and quantified by UV absorbance on a Nanodrop 2000c. V loses 2 bases, J loses 11 bases, and the germline ends lie 19 bases apart. The CDR3 sequence holds 14 residues, the cysteine and phenylalanine included. Only CDR3 DNA remains: 42 bases, in frame from the first base. Based on the germline V gene, the CDR1 and CDR2 sequences are SGHRS and YFSETQ.

Using the deep immunoSEQ assay, TCR CDR3 regions were amplified from genomic DNA by multiplex PCR. Extracted genomic DNA from each cell subset was spread evenly across all wells of several immunoSEQ 96-well plates, with each plate serving as a replicate. For sorted subsets, roughly 190 ng of genomic DNA, equivalent to about 30,000 T cell genomes, went into each replicate PCR. Purified libraries were measured with a Qubit 3.0 fluorometer, size-checked on a Bioanalyzer 2100, and measured again with the KAPA Library Quantification kit. Every immunoSEQ 96-well plate was sequenced on a dedicated single-read 150-cycle Illumina NextSeq 550 flow cell. On the authors' methods: Because the immunoSEQ output held only junctional sequences and lacked quality scores, the filtering could not match the filtering applied to full-length reads. To assign V/J genes and CDR3, sequences were annotated using PyIR, a Python wrapper for IgBLAST v1.9, with IMGT germline references. Reads with weak V/J assignments (E-value above 1e-6), missing CDR3, stop codons, out-of-frame junctions, or ambiguous translated residues were removed. V3J clonotypes were defined as sequences sharing an identical inferred V gene, J gene, and CDR3 amino acid sequence. To compute the percentage overlap between repertoires, the number of shared unique clonotypes was divided by the size of the smaller repertoire. Three approaches were used to assess repertoire richness: RTK rarefaction, the Chao1 estimator, and Recon v2.1 estimates of unobserved clonotypes. For all TCRbeta clonotypes obtained by the gDNA method from a few donors, generation probabilities were computed with OLGA. TCRdb carries this immuneACCESS record with in-frame sequences only. Its versions omit some clonotypes, under half of them owing to an unresolved V gene in the studies checked, with the rest unexplained. The V and J calls and clone size are taken from that table; D and trimming were inferred from the DNA. The sample includes approximately 2,000,000 clones, with roughly 90% observed a single time. 0.37% of the sample belongs to the ten largest clones.

Sample: naive CD4+ T cells from PBMCs. The sample's cell subset or site label, in plain terms: CD45RA+ positively selected. The V gene is TRBV5-1 and the J gene is TRBJ1-1; the D gene lacks a confident call. The clonotype comes from a man aged 18 to 35 in good health. Some clones in this sample may be carry-over from other donors' samples. The nucleotide sequence reads as follows: TGCGCCAGCAGCTTCACCCCCTCAGATATTGGGGCTTTCTTT. Translated, this is CASSFTPSDIGAFF.